One sample yielded the 16 T cell receptor beta chains listed below, sequenced in a study of cytomegalovirus exposure and HLA in healthy donors. The study ran its PCR with 60 Vbeta and 13 Jbeta primers. TCRdb's copy holds only in-frame clones and misses some; the assay was immunoSEQ multiplex PCR. Among 35,000 to 45,000 clones listed, roughly 79% were seen once. What was sequenced was PBMCs. The receptors were sampled from a woman in her thirties or forties in good health and CMV-seronegative.

V is TRBV5-1 and J is TRBJ2-5; TRBD2 aligns across 7 bases. This CDR3 spans 14 amino acids. Germline V gene data show CDR1 as SGHRS and CDR2 as YFSETQ. With V trimmed by 3 bases and J by 2 bases, 4 bases remained unmatched. The CDR3 is CASSYTSAQETQYF. The CDR3 region has the DNA TGCGCCAGCAGCTACACTAGCGCACAAGAGACCCAGTACTTC.

CDR3 protein: CASTGGDYNEQFF. The CDR3 nucleotides are TGTGCTAGTACGGGGGGAGATTACAATGAGCAGTTCTTC. This sequence joins TRBV12-5 and TRBJ2-1, with 7 bases aligning to TRBD2. Unmatched junction bases numbered 5, after V lost 8 bases and J lost 4 bases. The CDR3 loop spans 13 amino acids. In germline, CDR1 is LGHNT, CDR2 FRNRAP.

The genes are TRBV11-2 and TRBJ2-5, with 8 bases that match TRBD1. Germline V gene lookup returns CDR1 SGHAT and CDR2 FQNNGV. The CDR3 extends over 14 amino acids. V gave up 2 bases and J gave up 5 bases; unmatched junction bases: 4. CDR3 nucleotide sequence: TGTGCCAGCAGCTTAAACAGGGGGAGGGAGACCCAGTACTTC. This codes for CASSLNRGRETQYF.

The chain is built from TRBV6-5 and TRBJ2-5; 7 positions agree with TRBD2. The CDR3 extends over 13 amino acids. Germline lookup yields CDR1 MNHEY and CDR2 SVGAGI. V was clipped by 2 bases and J by 7 bases; unmatched bases: 4. The CDR3 DNA is TGTGCCAGCAGTTACAGCGGGGTGGCGACCCAGTACTTC. It specifies CASSYSGVATQYF.

V usage is TRBV2 and J usage is TRBJ2-7; D possibly corresponds to TRBD1 (6 bases). Germline assignment: CDR1 SNHLY and CDR2 FYNNEI. V gave up 7 bases and J gave up 3 bases, with 16 bases separating them. The CDR3 is 14 amino acids. Written as DNA, the CDR3 is TGTGCCAGCACCCAAGGACAGCTAGACTACGAGCAGTACGTC. Amino acids: CASTQGQLDYEQYV.

V usage is TRBV5-6 and J usage is TRBJ1-5, with TRBD1 as a possible D gene (6 bases). The CDR3 runs to 14 residues. Germline V gene sequence: CDR1 SGHDT, CDR2 YYEEEE. Trimming removed 4 bases from V and 5 bases from J, with 13 bases in between. The CDR3 DNA follows: TGTGCCAGCAGCCGACGGCAGGGGCATCAGCCCCAGCATTTT. Translated, it gives CASSRRQGHQPQHF.

CDR3 nucleotides: TGTGCCAGTAGTAAACCGGAGCGGCCCTACGAGCAGTACTTC. This encodes CASSKPERPYEQYF. The chain combines TRBV19 with TRBJ2-7, with TRBD2 as a possible D gene (5 bases). The V end was cut by 4 bases, the J end by 2 bases, with 12 bases between. Per the germline V gene, CDR1 is LNHDA and CDR2 is SQIVND (reference sequence). This CDR3 region has 14 residues.

V and J are TRBV4-1 and TRBJ2-1, with 9 bases fitting TRBD2. V gave up 0 bases and J gave up 8 bases; unmatched junction bases: 11. Germline CDR1 and CDR2: MGHRA and YSYEKL. This CDR3 region has 17 residues. CDR3: CASSQDGAGGPLDEQFF. Here the CDR3 DNA reads TGCGCCAGCAGCCAAGATGGTGCGGGGGGGCCTCTCGATGAGCAGTTCTTC.

The chain recombines TRBV23-1 with TRBJ1-4; D perhaps matches TRBD1 (6 bases). TRBV23-1 carries the ORF label, with uncertain function. This CDR3 is 16 amino acids long. The ends were cut back, 1 base at V and 7 bases at J, with 16 bases in the middle. The CDR3, as DNA: TGCGCCAGCAGTCAATATAATACCCACAGGGTTGAAAAACTGTTTTTT. Protein sequence: CASSQYNTHRVEKLFF.

V gene TRBV5-1 combines with J gene TRBJ1-1, with D uncertain. Germline values: CDR1 SGHRS, CDR2 YFSETQ. The CDR3 length is 15 residues. V was cut by 1 base and J by 1 base, with 11 bases left in between. CDR3 in DNA: TGCGCCAGCAGCTTGTCGCAGGTCTCGAACACTGAAGCTTTCTTT. It specifies CASSLSQVSNTEAFF.

The chain carries TRBV5-1 and TRBJ1-2; 9 nucleotides match TRBD1. Per the germline V gene, CDR1 is SGHRS and CDR2 is YFSETQ. Trimming took 4 bases from V and 3 from J; bases not matched to a gene: 4. The CDR3 totals 14 residues. CDR3 region: CASSHWTGDYGYTF. CDR3 nucleotides: TGCGCCAGCAGCCACTGGACAGGGGACTATGGCTACACCTTC.

V gene TRBV28 combines with J gene TRBJ2-7; no reliable D call. The CDR3 has 13 residues. The V and J ends lost 2 bases and 1 base respectively, with 6 bases between them. Germline CDR1 is MDHEN and CDR2 is SYDVKM. DNA of the CDR3: TGTGCCAGCAGTTTAAGACTTTCCTACGAGCAGTACGTC. It translates to CASSLRLSYEQYV.

CDR3 residues: CASSENKAGLTYGYTF. The CDR3 DNA is TGTGCCAGCAGTGAAAATAAAGCGGGGCTCACCTATGGCTACACCTTC. This chain joins TRBV25-1 and TRBJ1-2, with a possible D match to TRBD1 (5 bases). Deletions cut 2 bases from V and 4 bases from J, with 17 bases between. The CDR3 loop spans 16 amino acids. Germline CDR1 MGHDK, CDR2 SYGVNS.

This clone has more than one count but fewer than ten. This sequence joins TRBV9 and TRBJ2-1; TRBD1 matches at 8 bases. The CDR3 is 15 amino acids. J lost 7 bases, V lost 3 bases, and 9 bases had no gene match. In germline, CDR1 is SGDLS, CDR2 YYNGEE. The DNA of the CDR3 is TGTGCCAGCAGCGAACGGACAGGGTCTTCTAATGAGCAGTTCTTC. Its protein product is CASSERTGSSNEQFF.

The chain recombines TRBV7-6 with TRBJ1-3; D unclear. Germline values: CDR1 SGHVS, CDR2 FNYEAQ. The CDR3 is 14 residues long. V shed 5 bases and J shed 4 bases, with 12 bases lying between them. Here the CDR3 reads CASSHTGFGNTIYF. The CDR3 DNA follows: TGTGCCAGCAGCCACACCGGGTTCGGAAACACCATATATTTT.

V and J are TRBV7-2 and TRBJ2-1; 7 positions match TRBD2. The CDR3 is 15 residues long. V lost 7 bases and J lost 7; bases outside the gene matches: 13. Germline CDR1 and CDR2: SGHTA and FQGNSA. The CDR3 DNA reads TGTGCCAGCAACCTACCGAGCGGGATAGTTAATGAGCAGTTCTTC. It yields the protein CASNLPSGIVNEQFF.